Listed below are T cell receptor beta chains from one sample, sequenced in a study of beta chain features in type 1 diabetes. Using immunoSEQ multiplex PCR, the repertoire was profiled, and TCRdb retains in-frame clones only, with some absent. The table shows some 700,000 clones, with roughly 13% occurring only once. The sample was naive CD4+ T cells from blood. These receptors were obtained from a man aged 18 to 29 with type 1 diabetes. The CDR3 runs from the conserved cysteine through the conserved F or W. Each record gives: V gene, clone size, J gene, D gene, CDR3 protein, CDR3 DNA. A D gene is named only where the DNA matches it firmly. Clone size is shown for a subset of rows, as once, few, many or a class of expanded clone.

>TRBV28|few|TRBJ1-2|NA
CASSLDMGTNTF
TGTGCCAGCAGTCTGGACATGGGGACCAACACCTTC
>TRBV14|NA|TRBJ2-1|NA
CASSQELVRNEQFF
TGTGCCAGCAGCCAAGAACTAGTGAGGAATGAGCAGTTCTTC
>TRBV30|NA|TRBJ2-3|TRBD2
CACGGGADTQYF
TGTGCCTGCGGGGGGGGAGCAGATACGCAGTATTTT
>TRBV30|NA|TRBJ1-5|NA
CAWSGGAVVNQPQHF
TGTGCCTGGAGCGGAGGCGCGGTGGTCAATCAGCCCCAGCATTTT
>TRBV18|NA|TRBJ1-1|TRBD1
CASSPSRQGAVEAFF
TGTGCCAGCTCACCCTCACGACAGGGGGCGGTTGAAGCTTTCTTT
>TRBV20-1|NA|TRBJ2-1|NA
CSAAPYNEQFF
TGCAGTGCTGCCCCGTACAATGAGCAGTTCTTC
>TRBV18|few|TRBJ2-5|NA
CASSPIAQETQYF
TGTGCCAGCTCACCAATCGCACAAGAGACCCAGTACTTC
>TRBV30|NA|TRBJ2-1|TRBD2
CAWSVLGGGDYNEQFF
TGTGCCTGGAGTGTTTTGGGCGGGGGGGACTACAATGAGCAGTTCTTC
>TRBV18|NA|TRBJ2-2|TRBD2
CASSPPGLGTGELFF
TGTGCCAGCTCACCACCGGGACTAGGAACCGGGGAGCTGTTTTTT
>TRBV28|few|TRBJ2-7|NA
CASHEGGAQYF
TGTGCCAGCCATGAGGGGGGAGCGCAGTACTTC
>TRBV29-1|few|TRBJ2-7|TRBD1
CSVAPSGTEYEQYF
TGCAGCGTTGCCCCATCCGGGACAGAATACGAGCAGTACTTC
>TRBV7-2|NA|TRBJ1-5|NA
CASSSLTVNNQPQHF
TGTGCCAGCAGCTCCCTAACAGTAAACAATCAGCCCCAGCATTTT
>TRBV9|few|TRBJ1-4|NA
CASSAPATGDEKLFF
TGTGCCAGCAGCGCCCCTGCGACTGGGGATGAAAAACTGTTTTTT
>TRBV2|few|TRBJ2-6|NA
CASTNGGSGANVLTF
TGTGCCAGCACCAACGGAGGTTCTGGGGCCAACGTCCTGACTTTC
>TRBV30|NA|TRBJ2-3|TRBD2
CAWTLAGGTDTQYF
TGTGCCTGGACTTTAGCGGGGGGCACAGATACGCAGTATTTT
>TRBV25-1|NA|TRBJ1-1|NA
CASSKGHMAEAFF
TGTGCCAGCAGTAAGGGACACATGGCTGAAGCTTTCTTT
>TRBV4-1|NA|TRBJ2-2|NA
CASSQQGSGTGELFF
TGCGCCAGCAGCCAACAGGGGTCGGGCACCGGGGAGCTGTTTTTT